Listed below are T cell receptor beta chains from one sample, sequenced in a study of response to subunit inactivated influenza vaccine. TCRdb itself ran the RT-PCR reads through MiXCR, one entry per CDR3 protein. The data contain hundreds of thousands of distinct CDR3 sequences, approximately 18% of them singletons. The material was PBMCs from blood, obtained around 5 days after vaccination. All receptors derive from a man between 45 and 60 years old who received an inactivated influenza vaccine. Both conserved end residues are part of each CDR3. A D gene is named only where the DNA matches it firmly. Not every row has a clone size; where given, it reads once, few, many or a size class.

v_call	clone_size	d_call	j_call	cdr3_aa	cdr3_nt
TRBV7-2	.	TRBD2	TRBJ2-7	CASSSFSGTYEQYF	TGTGCCAGCAGCTCTTTTAGCGGGACCTACGAGCAGTACTTC
TRBV5-1	.	.	TRBJ2-2	CASSLVVGNGELFF	TGCGCCAGCAGCTTGGTCGTAGGGAACGGGGAGCTGTTTTTT
TRBV19	.	TRBD2	TRBJ2-1	CASSKLAGSDEQFF	TGTGCCAGTAGTAAGCTAGCGGGGTCAGATGAGCAGTTCTTC
TRBV9	many	TRBD2	TRBJ2-1	CASSETSGGVNEQFF	TGTGCCAGCAGCGAGACTAGCGGAGGCGTAAATGAGCAGTTCTTC
TRBV14	.	.	TRBJ1-5	CASSQIRRPNQPQHF	TGTGCCAGCAGCCAAATTCGACGGCCCAATCAGCCCCAGCATTTT
TRBV3-1	.	TRBD2	TRBJ2-3	CASSQGGGSPLRNTQYF	TGTGCCAGCAGCCAAGGCGGGGGGTCCCCACTCCGGAATACGCAGTATTTT
TRBV29-1	many	.	TRBJ2-1	CSAVIQGSSYNEQFF	TGCAGCGCCGTGATACAGGGAAGCTCCTACAATGAGCAGTTCTTC
TRBV5-5	few	.	TRBJ2-7	CASSLETQVVYEQYF	TGTGCCAGCAGCTTGGAAACTCAGGTTGTCTACGAGCAGTACTTC
TRBV21-1	few	.	TRBJ2-7	CASSKDAEQGSSYEQYF	TGTGCCAGCAGCAAAGACGCGGAGCAGGGGAGCTCCTACGAGCAGTACTTC
TRBV7-8	.	.	TRBJ1-2	CASSLDAPLYGYTF	TGTGCCAGCAGCTTAGACGCGCCCCTCTATGGCTACACCTTC
TRBV10-2	many	.	TRBJ2-3	CAAGTQYF	TGCGCAGCCGGCACGCAGTATTTT
TRBV20-1	few	.	TRBJ1-5	CSASKMGISNQPQHF	TGCAGTGCTAGCAAGATGGGAATTAGCAATCAGCCCCAGCATTTT
TRBV4-3	few	.	TRBJ2-5	CASSQDRTEKTQYF	TGCGCCAGCAGCCAAGATCGGACAGAAAAGACCCAGTACTTC
TRBV5-5	many	TRBD1	TRBJ1-5	CASSPRTGFNQPQHF	TGTGCCAGCAGCCCCCGGACAGGGTTCAATCAGCCCCAGCATTTT
TRBV15	few	.	TRBJ2-2	CATSRELPGSLVTGELFF	TGTGCCACCAGCAGAGAACTCCCCGGGAGCTTAGTTACCGGGGAGCTGTTTTTT
TRBV5-1	.	TRBD2	TRBJ2-3	CASSGLAGGESTDTQYF	TGCGCCAGCAGTGGACTAGCGGGAGGCGAAAGCACAGATACGCAGTATTTT
TRBV12-3/TRBV12-4	.	TRBD2	TRBJ2-1	CASSFWLAGGQFEQFF	TGTGCCAGCAGTTTTTGGCTAGCGGGAGGGCAGTTTGAGCAGTTCTTC
TRBV29-1	.	.	TRBJ2-7	CSVEQGNEQYF	TGCAGCGTTGAACAGGGTAACGAGCAGTACTTC
TRBV12-3/TRBV12-4	few	TRBD1	TRBJ1-3	CASRGTGAGNTIYF	TGTGCCAGCAGGGGGACAGGCGCAGGAAACACCATATATTTT
TRBV6-2/TRBV6-3	.	.	TRBJ2-1	CASSYSREQGGDSTYNEQFF	TGTGCCAGCAGTTACTCAAGAGAACAGGGAGGGGATTCGACCTACAATGAGCAGTTCTTC